This is a list of T cell receptor beta chains from one sample in a study of response to subunit inactivated influenza vaccine. Each CDR3 protein is one row after TCRdb ran MiXCR on the RT-PCR reads. The sample lists fewer than 250,000 distinct CDR3 sequences, around an eighth seen once, with under 30% in the top ten. The sample here was CD8+ T cells sorted from PBMCs, taken around 5 days after vaccination. The receptors were gathered from a man aged 50 to 60 who received an inactivated influenza vaccine. CDR3s include the opening cysteine and the closing phenylalanine or tryptophan. The D gene is left open where the match is weak. Some rows mark clone size as missing; the rest say once, few, many or name a class of expanded clone.

d_gene,v_gene,abundance,j_gene,CDR3nt,CDR3aa
TRBD1,TRBV6-1,few,TRBJ2-1,TGTGCCAGCAGTATTAGAGCCGGGACAGAAAGTTACAATGAGCAGTTCTTC,CASSIRAGTESYNEQFF
NA,TRBV6-5,few,TRBJ1-1,TGTGCCAGCAGCGACAGGAGAACTGAAGCTTTCTTT,CASSDRRTEAFF
TRBD1,TRBV24-1,few,TRBJ1-2,TGTGCCACCAGTGATTTGTACGCGGACAGGGATGGCTACACCTTC,CATSDLYADRDGYTF
NA,TRBV6-1,few,TRBJ1-2,TGTGCCAGCAGTGAAGCTGCAGACTTAGCTAACTATGGCTACACCTTC,CASSEAADLANYGYTF
NA,TRBV20-1,few,TRBJ1-3,TGCAGTGCTAGAGAGACCGCAGGTCTCTCTGGAAACACCATATATTTT,CSARETAGLSGNTIYF
NA,TRBV13,NA,TRBJ2-1,TGTGCCAGCAGCGTAGGAATCAGGGGTAATGAGCAGTTCTTC,CASSVGIRGNEQFF
TRBD1,TRBV6-4,NA,TRBJ2-3,TGTGCCAGCAGTGACTTCGAAGGACAGGGCTACACAGATACGCAGTATTTT,CASSDFEGQGYTDTQYF
NA,TRBV20-1,few,TRBJ1-4,TGCAGTCCCTACCCTCCTTTGGCAGGGGAAGAAAAACTGTTTTTT,CSPYPPLAGEEKLFF
TRBD1,TRBV5-6,NA,TRBJ2-1,TGTGCCAGCAGCCGACTACAGGGGATCTCCTACAATGAGCAGTTCTTC,CASSRLQGISYNEQFF
TRBD1,TRBV29-1,NA,TRBJ2-7,TGCAGCGTTGAAGTCCTTGGGACAGAGGACTACGAGCAGTACTTC,CSVEVLGTEDYEQYF
TRBD2,TRBV6-5,NA,TRBJ2-7,TGTGCCAGCAGTTTCCGGGACTATACCTACGAGCAGTACTTC,CASSFRDYTYEQYF
NA,TRBV30,NA,TRBJ2-3,TGTGCCTGGAGTATACGCCCAGATACGCAGTATTTT,CAWSIRPDTQYF
NA,TRBV30,NA,TRBJ2-1,TGTGCCTGGATCGCAGGGGGGTATGAGCAGTTCTTC,CAWIAGGYEQFF
NA,TRBV3-1,few,TRBJ2-5,TGTGCCAGCAGGGAAACGCTGACTGCCAAAGAGACCCAGTACTTC,CASRETLTAKETQYF
NA,TRBV7-8,NA,TRBJ2-5,TGTGCCAGCAGCCGGCAGCTAGCAATCAGGGAGACCCAGTACTTC,CASSRQLAIRETQYF
NA,TRBV15,NA,TRBJ1-1,TGTGCCACCAGCAGAAGGACGGAGAACACTGAAGCTTTCTTT,CATSRRTENTEAFF
NA,TRBV4-1,NA,TRBJ2-5,TGCGCCAGCAGTCGAACACCGCCGGGGGCAAAAGAGACCCAGTACTTC,CASSRTPPGAKETQYF
TRBD1,TRBV7-9,few,TRBJ1-2,TGTGCCAGCAGCCTATGGGACAGGGGAGTCGGTGGCTACACCTTC,CASSLWDRGVGGYTF
TRBD2,TRBV7-3,many,TRBJ2-3,TGTGCCAGCAGCTGGCACGGACTAGCCGACACAGATACGCAGTATTTT,CASSWHGLADTDTQYF
NA,TRBV13,NA,TRBJ2-7,TGTGCCAGCAGCTTATCTTCAGGCGGGCAGGGATATTACTACGAGCAGTACTTC,CASSLSSGGQGYYYEQYF
NA,TRBV29-1,NA,TRBJ2-1,TGCAGCGTTGCAGACCCGGACAGTACCAATGAGCAGTTCTTC,CSVADPDSTNEQFF
NA,TRBV28,many,TRBJ2-5,TGTGCCAGCAGACGCGGCCCGTACTCCCAAGAGACCCAGTACTTC,CASRRGPYSQETQYF
NA,TRBV9,NA,TRBJ2-1,TGTGCCAGCAGCCCGGGACTGGGGCACTACAATGAGCAGTTCTTC,CASSPGLGHYNEQFF
NA,TRBV6-2/TRBV6-3,few,TRBJ2-1,TGTGCCAGCAGTTACAGCCTGGAGGAGATCTCCTACAATGAGCAGTTCTTC,CASSYSLEEISYNEQFF
NA,TRBV7-8,many,TRBJ2-5,TGTGCCAGCAGCTTAGCGGGGCTCCAAGAGACCCAGTACTTC,CASSLAGLQETQYF
NA,TRBV27,NA,TRBJ2-2,TGTGCCAGCAGTTTCCTACACGGGGAGCTGTTTTTT,CASSFLHGELFF
TRBD1,TRBV5-1,many,TRBJ1-2,TGCGCCAGCAGCCCCGGACAGGGTAACTATGGCTACACCTTC,CASSPGQGNYGYTF
NA,TRBV3-1,many,TRBJ2-5,TGTGCCAGCAGCACTAGCTTGGGTGTGGAGACCCAGTACTTC,CASSTSLGVETQYF
NA,TRBV4-1,NA,TRBJ2-3,TGCGCCAGCAGCCCACGACAGACCCCCGGGGCAGATACGCAGTATTTT,CASSPRQTPGADTQYF
TRBD1,TRBV28,few,TRBJ1-1,TGTGCCAGCAGTTTACAGGGACAGGTGAACACTGAAGCTTTCTTT,CASSLQGQVNTEAFF
NA,TRBV20-1,NA,TRBJ1-1,TGCAGTGCTAGAGATAGAGGGGGCACTGAAGCTTTCTTT,CSARDRGGTEAFF
NA,TRBV7-9,NA,TRBJ2-2,TGTGCCAGCAGCTGGACCGGGGAGCTGTTTTTT,CASSWTGELFF
TRBD1,TRBV4-3,once,TRBJ2-7,TGCGCCAGCAGCCAAGATGGGACAGGACCCTACGAGCAGTACTTC,CASSQDGTGPYEQYF
NA,TRBV28,many,TRBJ2-2,TGTGCCAGCAGCCGACGGGTCCCGAACACCGGGGAGCTGTTTTTT,CASSRRVPNTGELFF
NA,TRBV21-1,few,TRBJ2-7,TGTGCCAGCAGCGAAAACCGGGACAGGGGTTCCTACGAGCAGTACTTC,CASSENRDRGSYEQYF
TRBD2,TRBV12-3/TRBV12-4,few,TRBJ2-1,TGTGCCAGCATTTGGGGGGGGTCCTACAATGAGCAGTTCTTC,CASIWGGSYNEQFF
TRBD2,TRBV10-3,NA,TRBJ2-3,TGTGCCATCAGTGAAACCGGGACTAACACAGATACGCAGTATTTT,CAISETGTNTDTQYF
NA,TRBV5-1,few,TRBJ1-1,TGCGCCAGCAGCTTGCATCAGGACCCGAACACTGAAGCTTTCTTT,CASSLHQDPNTEAFF
TRBD2,TRBV4-2,NA,TRBJ2-7,TGTGCCAGCAGCCAAGAGTTGTGGACTAGCGGGAGCGAGCAGTACTTC,CASSQELWTSGSEQYF
NA,TRBV28,NA,TRBJ2-2,TGTGCCAGCAGAAGGACTGGGAACACCGGGGAGCTGTTTTTT,CASRRTGNTGELFF
TRBD2,TRBV7-9,few,TRBJ2-2,TGTGCCAGCACTCTCAGCGGGGATTACACCGGGGAGCTGTTTTTT,CASTLSGDYTGELFF
TRBD2,TRBV4-1,NA,TRBJ2-7,TGCGCCAGCAGCCAGACTAGCGGGGGTTACGAGCAGTACTTC,CASSQTSGGYEQYF
NA,TRBV30,many,TRBJ2-3,TGTGCCTGGAGTGTAGGCGGGGGCCTGACAGATACGCAGTATTTT,CAWSVGGGLTDTQYF
NA,TRBV10-3,NA,TRBJ2-1,TGTGCCATCAAAACCGGGACAAGTGACAATGAGCAGTTCTTC,CAIKTGTSDNEQFF
TRBD2,TRBV28,NA,TRBJ2-3,TGTGCCAGCAGTTTTAGGGTGGGACTAGCGAGAGATACGCAGTATTTT,CASSFRVGLARDTQYF
NA,TRBV15,NA,TRBJ2-1,TGTGCCACCAGCGCGGGCTCCTACAATGAGCAGTTCTTC,CATSAGSYNEQFF
NA,TRBV7-2,NA,TRBJ2-7,TGTGCCAGCAGCTTAGCGGTTGGACAAACCTACGAGCAGTACTTC,CASSLAVGQTYEQYF
NA,TRBV30,few,TRBJ2-1,TGTGCCTCCGGGACCCCCCTCGAATACAATGAGCAGTTCTTC,CASGTPLEYNEQFF